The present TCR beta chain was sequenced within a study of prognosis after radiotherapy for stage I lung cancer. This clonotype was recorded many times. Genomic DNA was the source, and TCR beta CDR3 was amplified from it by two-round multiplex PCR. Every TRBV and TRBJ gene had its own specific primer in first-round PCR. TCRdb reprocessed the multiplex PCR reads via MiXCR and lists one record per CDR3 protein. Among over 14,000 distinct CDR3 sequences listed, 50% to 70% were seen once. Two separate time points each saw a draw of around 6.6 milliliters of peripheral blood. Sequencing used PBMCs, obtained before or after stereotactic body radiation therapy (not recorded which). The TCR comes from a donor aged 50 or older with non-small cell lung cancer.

CDR3 coding DNA: TGTGCCAGCAGCCGTTACTCGGACACAGAAGAGACCCAGTACTTC. Amino acid sequence: CASSRYSDTEETQYF. The chain joins TRBV7-6 to TRBJ2-5; D may be TRBD1 (5 bases). The V end was cut by 5 bases, the J end by 3 bases, with 16 bases between. CDR3 length equals 15 residues. CDR1 and CDR2 (germline): SGHVS, FNYEAQ.